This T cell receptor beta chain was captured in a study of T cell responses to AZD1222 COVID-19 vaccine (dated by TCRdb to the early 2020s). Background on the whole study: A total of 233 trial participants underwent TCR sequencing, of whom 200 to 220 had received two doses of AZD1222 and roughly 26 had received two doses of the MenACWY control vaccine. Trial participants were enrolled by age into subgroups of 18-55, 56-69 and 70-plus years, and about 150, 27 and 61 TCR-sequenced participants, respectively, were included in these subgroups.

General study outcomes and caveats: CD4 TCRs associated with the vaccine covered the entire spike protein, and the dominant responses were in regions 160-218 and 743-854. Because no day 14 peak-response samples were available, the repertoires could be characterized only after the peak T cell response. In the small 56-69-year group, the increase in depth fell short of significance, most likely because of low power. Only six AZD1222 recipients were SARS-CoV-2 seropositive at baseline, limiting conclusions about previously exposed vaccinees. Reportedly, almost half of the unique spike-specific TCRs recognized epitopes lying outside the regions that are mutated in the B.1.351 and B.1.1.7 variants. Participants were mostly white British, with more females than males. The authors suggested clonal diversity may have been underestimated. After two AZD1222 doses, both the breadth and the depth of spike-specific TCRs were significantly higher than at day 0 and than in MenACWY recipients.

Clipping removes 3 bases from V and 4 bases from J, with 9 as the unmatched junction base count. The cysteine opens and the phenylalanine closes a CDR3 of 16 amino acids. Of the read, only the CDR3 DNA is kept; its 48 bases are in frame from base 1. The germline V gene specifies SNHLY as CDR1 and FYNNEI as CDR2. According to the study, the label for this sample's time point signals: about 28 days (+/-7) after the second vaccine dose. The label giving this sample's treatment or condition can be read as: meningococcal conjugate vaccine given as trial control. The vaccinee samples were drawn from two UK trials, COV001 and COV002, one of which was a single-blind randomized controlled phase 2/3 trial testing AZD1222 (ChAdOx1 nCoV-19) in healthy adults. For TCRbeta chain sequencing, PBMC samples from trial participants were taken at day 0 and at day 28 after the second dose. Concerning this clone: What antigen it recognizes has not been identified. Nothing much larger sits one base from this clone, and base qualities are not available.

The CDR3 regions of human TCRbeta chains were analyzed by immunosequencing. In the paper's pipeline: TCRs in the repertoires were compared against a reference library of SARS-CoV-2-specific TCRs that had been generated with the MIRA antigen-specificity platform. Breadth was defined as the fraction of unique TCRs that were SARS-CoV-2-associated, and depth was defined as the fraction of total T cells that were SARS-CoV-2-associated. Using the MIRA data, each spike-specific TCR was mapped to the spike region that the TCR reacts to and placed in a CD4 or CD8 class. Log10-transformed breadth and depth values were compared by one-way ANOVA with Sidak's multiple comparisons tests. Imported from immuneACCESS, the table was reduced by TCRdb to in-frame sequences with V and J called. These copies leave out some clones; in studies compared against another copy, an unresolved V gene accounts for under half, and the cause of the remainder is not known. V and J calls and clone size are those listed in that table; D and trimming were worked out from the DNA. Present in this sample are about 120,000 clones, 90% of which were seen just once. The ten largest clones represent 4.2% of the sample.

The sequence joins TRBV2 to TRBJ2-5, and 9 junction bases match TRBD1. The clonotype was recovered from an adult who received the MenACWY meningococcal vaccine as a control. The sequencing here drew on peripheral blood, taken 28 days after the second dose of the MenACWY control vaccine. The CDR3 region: CASSEAGTGFGETQYF. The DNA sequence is TGTGCCAGCAGTGAGGCCGGGACAGGGTTTGGAGAGACCCAGTACTTC.